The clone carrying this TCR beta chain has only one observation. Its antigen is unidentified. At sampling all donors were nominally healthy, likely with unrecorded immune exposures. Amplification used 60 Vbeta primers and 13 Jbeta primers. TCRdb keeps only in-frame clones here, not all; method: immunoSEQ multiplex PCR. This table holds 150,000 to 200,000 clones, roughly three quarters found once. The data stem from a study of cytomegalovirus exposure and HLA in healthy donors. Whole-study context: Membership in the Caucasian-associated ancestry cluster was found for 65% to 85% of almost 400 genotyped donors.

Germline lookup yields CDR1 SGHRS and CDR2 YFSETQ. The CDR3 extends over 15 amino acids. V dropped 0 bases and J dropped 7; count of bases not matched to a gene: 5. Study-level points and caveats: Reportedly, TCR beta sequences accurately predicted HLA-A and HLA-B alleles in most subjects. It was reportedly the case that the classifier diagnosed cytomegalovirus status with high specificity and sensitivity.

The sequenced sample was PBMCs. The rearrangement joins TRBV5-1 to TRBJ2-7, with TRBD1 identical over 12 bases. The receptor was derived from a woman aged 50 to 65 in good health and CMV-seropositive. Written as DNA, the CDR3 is TGCGCCAGCAGCTTGGCCGGGACAGGGGGCTGGGAGCAGTACTTC. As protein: CASSLAGTGGWEQYF.